Reported below is one TCR beta chain. The data were obtained in a study of OX40 agonist ivuxolimab in advanced cancers. About the study: Dose-escalation patients' cancers were hepatocellular carcinoma, melanoma, renal cell or head and neck cancer. Having had anti-PD-1, anti-PD-L1 or anti-CTLA-4 therapy before was allowed, and around 44% had some.

The CDR3 is made up of 15 amino acids. Trimming removed 3 bases from V and 0 bases from J; junction bases left unmatched: 2. CDR1 and CDR2 from the germline V gene are KGHSH and LQKENI. Autoimmune disease history or systemic immunosuppression barred patients. Clones were sequenced by immunoSEQ multiplex PCR, and TCRdb holds only the in-frame ones, with some missing. The sample includes 65,000 to 95,000 clones, roughly 89% of them seen just once. This TCR derives from an adult with an advanced solid tumor such as melanoma, head and neck, liver or kidney cancer. The chain has TRBV18 and TRBJ2-1; 7 nucleotides line up with TRBD1. The sample here was CD4+ or CD8+ T cells sorted from blood, taken in a trial of the OX40 agonist ivuxolimab. The CDR3 loop reads CASSPDRASYNEQFF. CDR3 bases: TGTGCCAGCTCACCTGACAGGGCCTCCTACAATGAGCAGTTCTTC.